Listed below are T cell receptor beta chains from one sample, sequenced in a study of T cells after yellow fever vaccination. TCRdb ran MiXCR on the 5' RACE reads and lists one entry per CDR3 protein. The sample records hundreds of thousands of distinct CDR3 sequences, more than 9% being singletons. Sequencing used PBMCs, obtained on the day of the yellow fever booster vaccination. These receptors came from a man aged 30 to 39 who received the YFV17D yellow fever vaccine. Each CDR3 is given with its conserved first and last residue. A D gene is named only where the DNA matches it firmly. Size is stated for part of the rows, as once, few or many counts, or as a class when the clone is expanded.

V gene	D gene	clone size	J gene	CDR3 DNA	CDR3 protein
TRBV7-9	TRBD1	.	TRBJ2-5	TGTGCCAGCAGTCCGGGACAGGGGCACGAGACCCAGTACTTC	CASSPGQGHETQYF
TRBV9	.	few	TRBJ2-2	TGTGCCAGCAGCGTAGGGCAGGGCGCCGGGGAGCTGTTTTTT	CASSVGQGAGELFF
TRBV30	.	.	TRBJ1-2	TGTGCCTGGAGTGTACGGGGACCAGTTGGGTATGGCTACACCTTC	CAWSVRGPVGYGYTF
TRBV15	.	.	TRBJ2-5	TGTGCCACCAGCAGGGGGCCCTTGGGAGAGACCCAGTACTTC	CATSRGPLGETQYF
TRBV5-1	TRBD2	.	TRBJ2-5	TGCGCCAGCAGAGCCGGGACTAGCGGGAGTGAGACCCAGTACTTC	CASRAGTSGSETQYF
TRBV7-2	TRBD2	few	TRBJ2-1	TGTGCCAGCAGCTTCAAAGCGGGGCCCGAGGGCAATGAGCAGTTCTTC	CASSFKAGPEGNEQFF
TRBV6-5	.	.	TRBJ1-6	TGTGCCAGCAGTTATAGAGGGGCCGGATGGGATTCACCCCTCCACTTT	CASSYRGAGWDSPLHF
TRBV9	.	few	TRBJ2-1	TGTGCCAGCAGCGAGGGACTGCGCTCCTACAATGAGCAGTTCTTC	CASSEGLRSYNEQFF
TRBV6-2/TRBV6-3	.	few	TRBJ1-2	TGTGCCAGCAGTTACTCGAAGAACCGTGGCTACACCTTC	CASSYSKNRGYTF
TRBV12-3/TRBV12-4	.	many	TRBJ2-2	TGTGCCAGCAGTTTCCCTGGCGGGGAGCTGTTTTTT	CASSFPGGELFF
TRBV14	.	.	TRBJ2-4	TGTGCCAGCAGCCCCGTGCAGGAACTACCCAAAAACATTCAGTACTTC	CASSPVQELPKNIQYF
TRBV3-1	.	once	TRBJ1-2	TGTGCCAGCAGCCAAGAGACAGGACCCTATGGCTACACCTTC	CASSQETGPYGYTF
TRBV5-6	.	.	TRBJ2-5	TGTGCCAGCAGCTCCCCGAGGAGGGGGGTCCAGGAGACCCAGTACTTC	CASSSPRRGVQETQYF
TRBV7-2	.	.	TRBJ1-3	TGTGCCAGCAGCAAAAAACCTCAGGGGAGCTCTGGAAACACCATATATTTT	CASSKKPQGSSGNTIYF
TRBV9	.	few	TRBJ2-7	TGTGCCAGCAGCGTAAGTGCCAACGGTTACGAGCAGTACTTC	CASSVSANGYEQYF
TRBV14	TRBD2	.	TRBJ2-1	TGTGCCAGCAGCCATAGCGGGAGGGCCAGGGATGAGCAGTTCTTC	CASSHSGRARDEQFF
TRBV29-1	.	few	TRBJ2-5	TGCAGCGTTGAGAAACAAGAGACCCAGTACTTC	CSVEKQETQYF
TRBV7-2	.	.	TRBJ2-3	TGTGCCAGCAAGGGAGAAGCGGAGGCAAAGTATACGCAGTATTTT	CASKGEAEAKYTQYF
TRBV20-1	TRBD2	few	TRBJ2-1	TGCAGTGCTAGGCCGGGACTAGCGGGAGGTTCCTCCTACAATGAGCAGTTCTTC	CSARPGLAGGSSYNEQFF
TRBV18	.	many	TRBJ2-2	TGTGCCAGCTCACCCTTCAAAAGGTCGGGCACCGGGGAGCTGTTTTTT	CASSPFKRSGTGELFF
TRBV5-1	TRBD1	few	TRBJ1-4	TGCGCCAGCAGCTACGGGACAGATAATGAAAAACTGTTTTTT	CASSYGTDNEKLFF
TRBV6-5	.	few	TRBJ1-6	TGTGCCAGCAGCCGAAAGGGCGGGGGAAACTATAATTCACCCCTCCACTTT	CASSRKGGGNYNSPLHF
TRBV12-3/TRBV12-4	.	many	TRBJ2-3	TGTGCCAGCACCCGAGACAGAGCTAGCACAGATACGCAGTATTTT	CASTRDRASTDTQYF
TRBV6-1	.	few	TRBJ2-1	TGTGCCAGCAGTCCAGAGTTTGGGGATGGGGGGTACAATGAGCAGTTCTTC	CASSPEFGDGGYNEQFF
TRBV7-2	TRBD1	few	TRBJ2-2	TGTGCCAGCATTTCCCGGACAGGGGCCGGGGAGCTGTTTTTT	CASISRTGAGELFF
TRBV5-1	.	.	TRBJ2-7	TGCGCCAGCAGCCCTGGGTTTAGCGACTCCACCTACGAGCAGTACTTC	CASSPGFSDSTYEQYF
TRBV6-5	.	few	TRBJ2-1	TGTGCCAGCAGTTACTCTGGTTTCAGCTACAATGAGCAGTTCTTC	CASSYSGFSYNEQFF
TRBV27	.	many	TRBJ2-5	TGTGCCAGCAGTTTATCGCCCGAAGAGACCCAGTACTTC	CASSLSPEETQYF